The 7 T cell receptor beta chains below all came from one sample that was sequenced in a study of T cell responses to AZD1222 COVID-19 vaccine. Profiling relied on immunoSEQ multiplex PCR, and the TCRdb table lists in-frame clones only, not all of them. The top ten hold 3% to 3.5% of the sample, which has some 150,000 clones, 88% seen once. The sample consisted of peripheral blood, taken 28 days after the second AZD1222 dose. The receptors were gathered from an adult who received the AZD1222 COVID-19 vaccine.

This chain connects TRBV6-5 to TRBJ2-1; D remains unclear. The CDR3 runs to 13 residues. Germline CDR1 MNHEY, CDR2 SVGAGI. Trimming took 9 bases from V and 6 from J, leaving 15 bases between them. CDR3 residues: CASRRATANEQFF. The CDR3 DNA follows: TGTGCCAGTCGTCGAGCCACAGCCAATGAGCAGTTCTTC.

The chain is built from TRBV28 and TRBJ2-7, with no clear D. Trimming stripped 10 bases from V and 4 bases from J, with 14 bases between. The CDR3 sequence is 12 residues long. The germline gives CDR1 MDHEN, CDR2 SYDVKM. CDR3 coding DNA: TGTGCCACCTCGATCGGGTTATACGAGCAGTACTTC. Translation: CATSIGLYEQYF.

The chain links TRBV7-3 to TRBJ2-1, with TRBD2 matching 12 bases. The length of the CDR3 is 16 residues. The germline gives CDR1 SGHTA, CDR2 FQGTGA. J was trimmed by 6 bases and V by 5 bases; bases with no gene match: 8. The CDR3 bases are TGTGCCAGCAGCCCTAGCGGGGGGGCACCCCTCAATGAGCAGTTCTTC. Translating gives CASSPSGGAPLNEQFF.

The gene calls are TRBV18 and TRBJ1-1; tentatively, D is TRBD1 (5 bases). V lost 4 bases and J lost 5, with 17 bases in between. This CDR3 is 15 amino acids long. Germline V lookup: CDR1 KGHSH, CDR2 LQKENI. For the CDR3, the DNA is TGTGCCAGCTCACAGGCCCGGGGGAGGCTGACTGAAGCTTTCTTT. Amino acids: CASSQARGRLTEAFF. The full variable domain, with the rest looked up from reference TRBV18 and TRBJ1-1, is NAGVMQNPRHLVRRRGQEARLRCSPMKGHSHVYWYRQLPEEGLKFMVYLQKENIIDESGMPKERFSAEFPKEGPSILRIQQVVRGDSAAYFCASSQARGRLTEAFFGQGTRLTVV.

The J gene is TRBJ2-3, the V gene TRBV6-5; TRBD1 aligns across 7 bases. Germline CDR1 reads MNHEY; CDR2 reads SVGAGI. This CDR3 spans 13 amino acids. Trimming took 7 bases from V and 6 from J; bases not matched to a gene: 7. The CDR3 spells CASTPGGRDTQYF. The CDR3 DNA reads TGTGCCAGCACCCCAGGGGGAAGGGATACGCAGTATTTT.

V gene TRBV7-6 combines with J gene TRBJ2-1; 7 bases fit TRBD2. The CDR3 runs 16 residues. CDR1 and CDR2 (germline): SGHVS, FNYEAQ. Trimming took 6 bases from V and 1 from J; bases not matched to a gene: 9. The CDR3 coding sequence is TGTGCCAGCAGTCAATTTGTGGGGGGGTCCTACAATGAGCAGTTCTTC. Protein product: CASSQFVGGSYNEQFF.

The rearrangement uses TRBV6-1 and TRBJ1-3, with D tentatively TRBD1 (5 bases). This CDR3 comprises 16 residues. Trimming shortened V by 2 bases and J by 1 base, and 12 bases separated the two germline ends. From germline, CDR1 is MNHNS and CDR2 SASEGT. This CDR3 reads CASSEIGVNSGNTIYF. CDR3 coding DNA: TGTGCCAGCAGTGAAATAGGGGTCAATTCTGGAAACACCATATATTTT.